This T cell receptor beta chain was identified during a study of T cell responses to AZD1222 COVID-19 vaccine. Study-wide background: Timing groups of about 4 and about 12 weeks for second doses were pooled. Overall study findings and caveats: Donors, mostly white British, included more females; clonal diversity was possibly underestimated. Repertoire sampling was restricted to post-peak T cell response timepoints. Among AZD1222 vaccinees, only six or seven were seropositive at baseline.

Notes on this clone: Its antigen remains unknown.

The method was immunoSEQ multiplex PCR; TCRdb's version includes in-frame clones alone and lacks a portion of them. The sample lists fewer than 150,000 clones; around 84% were seen once. This CDR3 comprises 16 residues. Germline-derived CDR1 and CDR2 are SNHLY and FYNNEI. Losses at the gene ends were 6 bases for V and 0 bases for J; bases not matched to a gene: 8. The receptor comes from an adult in good health. Here the sequenced sample was peripheral blood, taken on day 0 of AZD1222 vaccination. The chain employs TRBV2 and TRBJ1-5; 7 nucleotides agree with TRBD1. Here the CDR3 reads CASSALPGGSNQPQHF. The CDR3 DNA sequence: TGTGCCAGCAGCGCTCTCCCAGGGGGTAGCAATCAGCCCCAGCATTTT. The entire variable domain, with the rest obtained from reference TRBV2 and TRBJ1-5, is as follows: EPEVTQTPSHQVTQMGQEVILRCVPISNHLYFYWYRQILGQKVEFLVSFYNNEISEKSEIFDDQFSVERPDGSNFTLKIRSTKLEDSAMYFCASSALPGGSNQPQHFGDGTRLSIL.